These T cell receptor beta chains were read from a single sample in a study of identical twins. TCRdb re-called the 5' RACE reads through MiXCR, storing one row per CDR3 protein. This sample has a few hundred thousand distinct CDR3 sequences; 6.5% to 9.5% occur once, and the top ten carry approximately 3%. A further study also used this sample, focusing on yellow fever vaccine responses in identical twins.

Material: CD8+ T cells sorted from blood. All receptors derive from a woman aged 18-29 years in good health. Both conserved end residues are part of each CDR3. The D gene is left open where the match is weak. Only some rows state a clone size, as once, few, many or a class for expanded clones.

V	length	size	D	J	DNA	CDR3
TRBV9	14	many	.	TRBJ2-2	TGTGCCAGCAGCGAATGGGTGAACACCGGGGAGCTGTTTTTT	CASSEWVNTGELFF
TRBV5-6	14	.	.	TRBJ2-3	TGTGCCAGCAGCTTGGCAGGGAACACAGATACGCAGTATTTT	CASSLAGNTDTQYF
TRBV28	15	.	TRBD1	TRBJ2-7	TGTGCCAGCAGCCGCCCCCCGGGACAGACCTACGAGCAGTACTTC	CASSRPPGQTYEQYF
TRBV13	16	.	TRBD2	TRBJ2-3	TGTGCCAGCATCGATCCGGGACTAGCCCCCCCAGATACGCAGTATTTT	CASIDPGLAPPDTQYF
TRBV6-5	16	.	TRBD1	TRBJ1-2	TGTGCCAGCAGTTACTCGGGACAGGTTTTAAACTATGGCTACACCTTC	CASSYSGQVLNYGYTF
TRBV7-9	17	few	TRBD2	TRBJ2-5	TGTGCCAGCAGCGGTACCGGGACTAGCGGGGACCAAGAGACCCAGTACTTC	CASSGTGTSGDQETQYF
TRBV12-3/TRBV12-4	15	many	TRBD2	TRBJ2-1	TGTGCCAGCAGCCGGGGTAGCGGGAACCACAATGAGCAGTTCTTC	CASSRGSGNHNEQFF
TRBV21-1	16	.	.	TRBJ2-7	TGTGCCAGCAGCAAAGTTCCGATGACGGGAGGTTTCGAGCAGTACTTC	CASSKVPMTGGFEQYF
TRBV15	15	.	.	TRBJ2-7	TGTGCCACCAGCCCCCCCCGTGTGGACTCCTACGAGCAGTACTTC	CATSPPRVDSYEQYF
TRBV20-1	15	.	.	TRBJ2-3	TGCAGTGCTGCACAGGGTGGGTCGATCACAGATACGCAGTATTTT	CSAAQGGSITDTQYF
TRBV29-1	14	few	.	TRBJ1-2	TGCAGCGTTGAAACGCCGGCAGTGGCGGAGGGCTACACCTTC	CSVETPAVAEGYTF
TRBV27	16	.	TRBD1	TRBJ2-2	TGTGCCAGCAGTTCCTTGGACAGGGGGAACACCGGGGAGCTGTTTTTT	CASSSLDRGNTGELFF
TRBV7-9	17	.	TRBD1	TRBJ1-4	TGTGCCAGCAGCGTATCAAGACAGGGATCAACTAATGAAAAACTGTTTTTT	CASSVSRQGSTNEKLFF
TRBV3-1	15	many	.	TRBJ2-3	TGTGCCAGCAGTCCAGTGCGGGAAATTTCAGATACGCAGTATTTT	CASSPVREISDTQYF
TRBV20-1	13	many	.	TRBJ1-1	TGCAGTGCCGTAGGCCCGACCGGCACTGAAGCTTTCTTT	CSAVGPTGTEAFF
TRBV6-2/TRBV6-3	14	few	TRBD2	TRBJ2-5	TGTGCCAGCAGTTACTCGGGGGGGAGAGAGACCCAGTACTTC	CASSYSGGRETQYF
TRBV3-1	13	few	.	TRBJ2-5	TGTGCCAGCAGCCCTCGTGGGGGGGAGACCCAGTACTTC	CASSPRGGETQYF
TRBV7-9	14	.	.	TRBJ1-4	TGTGCCAGCAGCTTAATCGAAGAGAATGAAAAACTGTTTTTT	CASSLIEENEKLFF
TRBV2	17	few	TRBD1	TRBJ2-3	TGTGCCAGTCCACCTGGTCCTGGGACAGAGAGCACAGATACGCAGTATTTT	CASPPGPGTESTDTQYF
TRBV11-2	14	.	TRBD1	TRBJ1-1	TGTGCCAGCAGCTGGGGACAGCCCTACACTGAAGCTTTCTTT	CASSWGQPYTEAFF
TRBV7-7	17	few	TRBD2	TRBJ2-2	TGTGCTAGCAGCTTTACTGCGGGGGGGCCGAACACCGGGGAGCTGTTTTTT	CASSFTAGGPNTGELFF
TRBV12-3/TRBV12-4	16	.	TRBD2	TRBJ2-5	TGTGCCAGCAGTGAGGGAATTGGCGGGGGACAAGAGACCCAGTACTTC	CASSEGIGGGQETQYF
TRBV7-6	20	few	TRBD2	TRBJ2-1	TGTGCCAGCAGCTTAGTTCTGGGGGCTATGTGGCTAGCGGGATTGAGTGAGCAGTTCTTC	CASSLVLGAMWLAGLSEQFF
TRBV5-4	12	.	.	TRBJ2-1	TGTGCCAGCAGCTTTGAAGCCGATGAGCAGTTCTTC	CASSFEADEQFF
TRBV27	15	many	.	TRBJ2-3	TGTGCCAGCAGTTTATACAGCCATAGCACAGATACGCAGTATTTT	CASSLYSHSTDTQYF
TRBV6-1	17	few	.	TRBJ2-3	TGTGCCAGCAGTCGCCTTCGTTCTGGAGAATACACAGATACGCAGTATTTT	CASSRLRSGEYTDTQYF
TRBV6-5	17	.	TRBD1	TRBJ2-1	TGTGCCAGCAGTTACAGGCAGACAGGGGCTTCCAACAATGAGCAGTTCTTC	CASSYRQTGASNNEQFF
TRBV5-6	13	.	.	TRBJ2-5	TGTGCCAGCAGCTTGGGCCTCCCAGAGACCCAGTACTTC	CASSLGLPETQYF
TRBV20-1	12	.	.	TRBJ2-3	TGCAGTGCTAGAGGACTCACAGATACGCAGTATTTT	CSARGLTDTQYF
TRBV12-3/TRBV12-4	15	.	.	TRBJ1-6	TGTGCCAGCAGTGGAATAGGGGGGTATAATTCACCCCTCCACTTT	CASSGIGGYNSPLHF
TRBV6-4	16	many	TRBD2	TRBJ2-2	TGTGCCAGCAGTGGGGACGGGACTAGCGGTCCCGGGGAGCTGTTTTTT	CASSGDGTSGPGELFF
TRBV5-4	16	.	.	TRBJ2-7	TGTGCCAGCAGCTTGGGATGGGAGAACAACAACTACGAGCAGTACTTC	CASSLGWENNNYEQYF
TRBV24-1	14	few	.	TRBJ2-1	TGTGCCACCAGGGACGGAAGCTCCTACAATGAGCAGTTCTTC	CATRDGSSYNEQFF
TRBV5-6	14	few	TRBD1	TRBJ2-7	TGTGCCAGCAGCCCAACCGGGACAGGGGCCGAGCAGTACTTC	CASSPTGTGAEQYF
TRBV10-3	12	.	TRBD1	TRBJ2-7	TGTGCCATCAGTGAGACAGGGGACGAGCAGTACTTC	CAISETGDEQYF
TRBV28	16	few	TRBD2	TRBJ2-5	TGTGCCAGCAGTTCCCGGACTAGCGGGACATGGGAGACCCAGTACTTC	CASSSRTSGTWETQYF
TRBV7-2	15	few	TRBD2	TRBJ2-3	TGTGCCAGCAGCTTTTGGGGGGGGACCACAGATACGCAGTATTTT	CASSFWGGTTDTQYF
TRBV12-3/TRBV12-4	13	few	.	TRBJ1-5	TGTGCCAGCAAGCAGTTTAGCAATCAGCCCCAGCATTTT	CASKQFSNQPQHF
TRBV7-3	13	.	.	TRBJ2-7	TGTGCCAGCAGGTCCCCAGGGTCCTACGAGCAGTACTTC	CASRSPGSYEQYF
TRBV11-3	15	.	.	TRBJ2-7	TGTGCCAGCAGCTTAGGTCCAGGGTGGGGCTACGAGCAGTACTTC	CASSLGPGWGYEQYF
TRBV28	13	many	.	TRBJ2-7	TGTGCCAGCAGTTTGATTCTCCGGGCCGAGCAGTACTTC	CASSLILRAEQYF
TRBV3-1	16	few	TRBD2	TRBJ2-7	TGTGCCAGCAGCCATCAGACTAGCGGGCTGACCTACGAGCAGTACTTC	CASSHQTSGLTYEQYF
TRBV20-1	14	few	.	TRBJ1-1	TGCAGTGCTAGAGGCCGAGGGGAGAACACTGAAGCTTTCTTT	CSARGRGENTEAFF
TRBV7-9	13	few	.	TRBJ1-2	TGTGCCAGCAGCTTGGAGGGGGGCTATGGCTACACCTTC	CASSLEGGYGYTF
TRBV11-2	14	.	.	TRBJ2-7	TGTGCCAGCAGCTTCGGGACGGACACCTACGAGCAGTACTTC	CASSFGTDTYEQYF
TRBV7-9	16	many	.	TRBJ2-7	TGTGCCAGCAGCTTGCAAACCGGGACATTGGCCTACGAGCAGTACTTC	CASSLQTGTLAYEQYF
TRBV5-1	14	few	.	TRBJ2-7	TGCGCCAGCAGCCCGGAAGACCCTTCCTACGAGCAGTACTTC	CASSPEDPSYEQYF
TRBV20-1	16	.	TRBD2	TRBJ2-7	TGCAGTGCTAGAGATTCGGGGCGGGGGGGCCTCTACGAGCAGTACTTC	CSARDSGRGGLYEQYF
TRBV25-1	16	.	.	TRBJ1-6	TGTGCCAGCAGTGATACCAGATTGGGCTGGGAATCACCCCTCCACTTT	CASSDTRLGWESPLHF
TRBV16	14	few	.	TRBJ2-7	TGTGCCAGCAGCCAATACGGGCACAGCTACGAGCAGTACTTC	CASSQYGHSYEQYF
TRBV20-1	13	many	.	TRBJ2-2	TGCAGTGCTCCCTTAGCGGCCACCGGGGAGCTGTTTTTT	CSAPLAATGELFF
TRBV20-1	11	.	.	TRBJ2-3	TGCAGTGCTCCCCTCAGAGATACGCAGTATTTT	CSAPLRDTQYF
TRBV20-1	15	few	TRBD1	TRBJ2-7	TGCAGTGCTAGGAGTTTCGTTGGGGACAGCGACGAGCAGTACTTC	CSARSFVGDSDEQYF
TRBV7-2	15	many	.	TRBJ2-5	TGTGCCAGCAGCTTAGTCCTCCGGGTTCAAGAGACCCAGTACTTC	CASSLVLRVQETQYF
TRBV30	13	few	.	TRBJ2-7	TGTGCCTGGAGGGGAGCGTCCTCCTACGAGCAGTACTTC	CAWRGASSYEQYF
TRBV21-1	17	many	.	TRBJ2-3	TGTGCCAGCAGCAAAGTCAGGACTAGCGGAAACACAGATACGCAGTATTTT	CASSKVRTSGNTDTQYF
TRBV7-6	16	.	.	TRBJ2-1	TGTGCCAGCAGCCCCAGTCTCCTAGAGTTTGGCGATGAGCAGTTCTTC	CASSPSLLEFGDEQFF